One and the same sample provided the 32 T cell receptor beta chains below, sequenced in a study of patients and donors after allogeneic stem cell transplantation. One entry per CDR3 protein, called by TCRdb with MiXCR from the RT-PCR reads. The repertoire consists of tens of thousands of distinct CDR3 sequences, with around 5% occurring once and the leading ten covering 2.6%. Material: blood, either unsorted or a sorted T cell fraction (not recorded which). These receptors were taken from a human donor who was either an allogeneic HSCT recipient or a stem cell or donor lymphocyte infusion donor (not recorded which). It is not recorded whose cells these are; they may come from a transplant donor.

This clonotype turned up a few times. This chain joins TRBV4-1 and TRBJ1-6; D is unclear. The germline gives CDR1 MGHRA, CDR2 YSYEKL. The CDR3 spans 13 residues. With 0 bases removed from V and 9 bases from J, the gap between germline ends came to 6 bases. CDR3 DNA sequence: TGCGCCAGCAGCCAAGAGTTGGGTTCACCCCTCCACTTT. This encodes CASSQELGSPLHF.

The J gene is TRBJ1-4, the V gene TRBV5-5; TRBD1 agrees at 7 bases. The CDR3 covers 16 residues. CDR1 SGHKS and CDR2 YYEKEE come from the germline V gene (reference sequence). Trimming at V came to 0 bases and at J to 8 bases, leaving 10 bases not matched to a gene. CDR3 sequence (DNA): TGTGCCAGCAGCTTGGGGTCGACAGGGAAGGGGGAAAAACTGTTTTTT. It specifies CASSLGSTGKGEKLFF.

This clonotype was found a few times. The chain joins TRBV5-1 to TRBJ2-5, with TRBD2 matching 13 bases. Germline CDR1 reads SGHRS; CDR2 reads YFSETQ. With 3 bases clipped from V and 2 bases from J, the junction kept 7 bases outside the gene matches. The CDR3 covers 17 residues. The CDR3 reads CASSSGLAGDVQETQYF. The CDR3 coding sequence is TGCGCCAGCAGCTCCGGACTAGCGGGAGATGTACAAGAGACCCAGTACTTC.

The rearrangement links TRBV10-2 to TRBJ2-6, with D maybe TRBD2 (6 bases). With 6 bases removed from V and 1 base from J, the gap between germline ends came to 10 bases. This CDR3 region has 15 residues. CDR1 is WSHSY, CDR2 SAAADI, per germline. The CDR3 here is CASSGDLSGANVLTF. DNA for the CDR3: TGCGCCAGCAGCGGGGACTTATCTGGGGCCAACGTCCTGACTTTC.

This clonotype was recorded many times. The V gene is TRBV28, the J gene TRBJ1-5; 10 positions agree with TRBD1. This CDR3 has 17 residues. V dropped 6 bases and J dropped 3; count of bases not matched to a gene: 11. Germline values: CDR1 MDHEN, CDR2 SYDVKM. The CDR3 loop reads CASRRSQTGGINQPQHF. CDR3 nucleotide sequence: TGTGCCAGCAGGCGATCCCAGACAGGGGGCATCAATCAGCCCCAGCATTTT.

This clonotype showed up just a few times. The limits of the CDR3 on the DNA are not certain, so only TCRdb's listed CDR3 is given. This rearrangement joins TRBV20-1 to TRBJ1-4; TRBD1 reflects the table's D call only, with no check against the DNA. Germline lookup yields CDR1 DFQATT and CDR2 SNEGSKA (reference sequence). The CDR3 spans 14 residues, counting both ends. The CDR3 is CSAGDRVREKLFFF.

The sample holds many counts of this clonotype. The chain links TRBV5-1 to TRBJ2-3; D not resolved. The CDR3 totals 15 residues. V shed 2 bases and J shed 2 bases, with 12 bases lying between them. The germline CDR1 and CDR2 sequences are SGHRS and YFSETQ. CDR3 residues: CASSLEDGNTDTQYF. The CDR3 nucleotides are TGCGCCAGCAGCTTAGAGGACGGAAACACAGATACGCAGTATTTT. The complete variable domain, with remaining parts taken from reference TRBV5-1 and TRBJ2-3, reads KAGVTQTPRYLIKTRGQQVTLSCSPISGHRSVSWYQQTPGQGLQFLFEYFSETQRNKGNFPGRFSGRQFSNSRSEMNVSTLELGDSALYLCASSLEDGNTDTQYFGPGTRLTVL.

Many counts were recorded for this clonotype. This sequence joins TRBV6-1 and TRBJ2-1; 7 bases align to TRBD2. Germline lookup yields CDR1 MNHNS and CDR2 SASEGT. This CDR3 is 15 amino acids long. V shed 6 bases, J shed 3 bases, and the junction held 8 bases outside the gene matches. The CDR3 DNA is TGTGCCAGCAGCAGAAGGGAGGGGCTCTACAATGAGCAGTTCTTC. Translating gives CASSRREGLYNEQFF.

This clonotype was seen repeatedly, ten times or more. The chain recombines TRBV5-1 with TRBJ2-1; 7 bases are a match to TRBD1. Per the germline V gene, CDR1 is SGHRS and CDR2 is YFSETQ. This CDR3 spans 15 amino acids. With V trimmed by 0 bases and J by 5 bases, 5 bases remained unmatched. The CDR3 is CASSLDVDRDNEQFF. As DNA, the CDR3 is TGCGCCAGCAGCTTGGACGTCGACAGGGACAATGAGCAGTTCTTC.

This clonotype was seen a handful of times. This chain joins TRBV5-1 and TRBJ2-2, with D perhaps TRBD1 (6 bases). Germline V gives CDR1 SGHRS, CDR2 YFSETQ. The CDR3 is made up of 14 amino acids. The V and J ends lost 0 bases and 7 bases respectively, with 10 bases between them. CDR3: CASSLGGQYGELFF. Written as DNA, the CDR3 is TGCGCCAGCAGCTTGGGGGGACAATACGGGGAGCTGTTTTTT.

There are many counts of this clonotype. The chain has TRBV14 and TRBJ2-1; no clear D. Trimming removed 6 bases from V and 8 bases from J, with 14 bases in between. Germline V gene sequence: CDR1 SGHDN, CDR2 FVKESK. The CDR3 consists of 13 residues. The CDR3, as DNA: TGTGCCAGCAGTCCCCTCAGAAGGGATGAGCAGTTCTTC. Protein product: CASSPLRRDEQFF.

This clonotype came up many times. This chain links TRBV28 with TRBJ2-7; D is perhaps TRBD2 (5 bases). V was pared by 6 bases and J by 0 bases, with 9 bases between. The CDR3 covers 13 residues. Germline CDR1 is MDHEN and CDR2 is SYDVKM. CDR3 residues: CASSGAASYEQYF. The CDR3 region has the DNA TGTGCCAGCAGCGGAGCGGCCTCCTACGAGCAGTACTTC.

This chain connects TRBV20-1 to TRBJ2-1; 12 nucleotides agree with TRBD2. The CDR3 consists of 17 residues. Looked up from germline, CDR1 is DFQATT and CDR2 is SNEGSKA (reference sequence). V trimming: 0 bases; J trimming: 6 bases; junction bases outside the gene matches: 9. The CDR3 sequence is CSARDHASGGASNEQFF. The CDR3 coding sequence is TGCAGTGCTAGAGACCATGCTAGCGGGGGGGCGTCCAATGAGCAGTTCTTC.

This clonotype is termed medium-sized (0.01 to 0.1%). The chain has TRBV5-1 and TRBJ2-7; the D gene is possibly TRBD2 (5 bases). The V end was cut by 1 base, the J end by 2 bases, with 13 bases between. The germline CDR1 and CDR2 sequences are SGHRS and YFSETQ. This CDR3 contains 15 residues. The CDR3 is CASSLSPGNPYEQYF. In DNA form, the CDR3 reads TGCGCCAGCAGCTTGTCGCCGGGAAACCCCTACGAGCAGTACTTC.

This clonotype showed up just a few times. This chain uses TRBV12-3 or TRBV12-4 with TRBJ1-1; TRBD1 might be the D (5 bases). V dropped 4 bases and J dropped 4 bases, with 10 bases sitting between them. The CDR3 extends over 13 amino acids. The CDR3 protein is CASSYGGGTEAFF. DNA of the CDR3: TGTGCCAGCAGTTATGGGGGAGGCACTGAAGCTTTCTTT.

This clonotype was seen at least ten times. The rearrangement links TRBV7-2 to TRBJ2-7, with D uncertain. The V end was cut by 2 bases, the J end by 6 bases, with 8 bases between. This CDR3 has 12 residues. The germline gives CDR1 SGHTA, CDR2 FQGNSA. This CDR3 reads CASSLTRGEQYF. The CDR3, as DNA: TGTGCCAGCAGCTTAACCAGAGGCGAGCAGTACTTC. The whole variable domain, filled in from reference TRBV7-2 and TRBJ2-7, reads GAGVSQSPSNKVTEKGKDVELRCDPISGHTALYWYRQSLGQGLEFLIYFQGNSAPDKSGLPSDRFSAERTGGSVSTLTIQRTQQEDSAVYLCASSLTRGEQYFGPGTRLTVT.

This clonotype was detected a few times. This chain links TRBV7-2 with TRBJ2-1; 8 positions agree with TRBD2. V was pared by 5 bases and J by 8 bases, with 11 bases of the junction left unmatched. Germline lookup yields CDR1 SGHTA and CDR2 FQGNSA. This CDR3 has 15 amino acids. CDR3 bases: TGTGCCAGCAGCCCAGTTACGGGAGGGTTCGATGAGCAGTTCTTC. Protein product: CASSPVTGGFDEQFF.

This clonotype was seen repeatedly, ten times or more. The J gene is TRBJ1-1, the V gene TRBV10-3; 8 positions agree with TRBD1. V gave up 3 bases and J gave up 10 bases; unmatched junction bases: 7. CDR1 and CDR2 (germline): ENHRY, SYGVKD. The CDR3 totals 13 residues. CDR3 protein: CAISDPTTGGAFF. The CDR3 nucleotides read TGTGCCATCAGTGATCCTACAACAGGGGGAGCTTTCTTT.

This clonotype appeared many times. The chain's CDR3 is CASGTDARSYNSPLHF. CDR3 coding DNA: TGTGCCAGCGGGACAGATGCTAGGTCCTATAATTCACCCCTCCACTTT. This chain joins TRBV27 and TRBJ1-6; 7 positions agree with TRBD1. In germline, CDR1 is MNHEY, CDR2 SMNVEV (reference sequence). This CDR3 contains 16 residues. J gave up 1 base and V 8 bases, and 8 bases lay outside the gene matches.

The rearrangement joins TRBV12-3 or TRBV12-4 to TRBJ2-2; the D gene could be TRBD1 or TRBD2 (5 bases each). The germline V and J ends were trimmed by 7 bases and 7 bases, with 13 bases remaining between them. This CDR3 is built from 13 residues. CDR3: CASMRGEIGELFF. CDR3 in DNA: TGTGCCAGCATGAGGGGCGAGATCGGGGAGCTGTTTTTT.

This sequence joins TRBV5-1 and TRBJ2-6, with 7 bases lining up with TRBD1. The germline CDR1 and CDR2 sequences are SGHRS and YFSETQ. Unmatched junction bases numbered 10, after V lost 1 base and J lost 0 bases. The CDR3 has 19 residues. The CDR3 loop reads CASSLPSSDRTSGANVLTF. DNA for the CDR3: TGCGCCAGCAGCTTGCCATCTTCGGACAGGACCTCTGGGGCCAACGTCCTGACTTTC.

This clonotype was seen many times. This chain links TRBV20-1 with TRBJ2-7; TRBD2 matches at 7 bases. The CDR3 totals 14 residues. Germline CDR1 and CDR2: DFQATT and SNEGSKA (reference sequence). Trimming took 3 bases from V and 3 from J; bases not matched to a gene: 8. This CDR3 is CSASFGGKNYEQYF. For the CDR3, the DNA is TGCAGTGCTAGTTTCGGGGGGAAGAACTACGAGCAGTACTTC.

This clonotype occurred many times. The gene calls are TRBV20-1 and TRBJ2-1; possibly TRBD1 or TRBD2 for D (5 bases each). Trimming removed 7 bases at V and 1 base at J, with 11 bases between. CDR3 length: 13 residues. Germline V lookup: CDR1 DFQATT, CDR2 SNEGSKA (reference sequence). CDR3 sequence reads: CSVRGSSYNEQFF. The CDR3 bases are TGCAGTGTACGGGGCTCGTCCTACAATGAGCAGTTCTTC.

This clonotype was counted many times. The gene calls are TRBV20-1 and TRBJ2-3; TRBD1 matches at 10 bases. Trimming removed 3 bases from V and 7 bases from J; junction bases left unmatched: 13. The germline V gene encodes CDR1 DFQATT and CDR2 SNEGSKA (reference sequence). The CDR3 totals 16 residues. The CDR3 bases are TGCAGTGCTAGGTCCGAGGGGGGACAGGGGAGGAATACGCAGTATTTT. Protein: CSARSEGGQGRNTQYF.

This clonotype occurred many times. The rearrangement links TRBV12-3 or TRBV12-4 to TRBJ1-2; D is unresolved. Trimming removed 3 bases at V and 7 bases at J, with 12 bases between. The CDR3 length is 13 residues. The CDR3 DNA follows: TGTGCCAGCAGTTTTGGTAGCAGTCGTGGCTACACCTTC. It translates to CASSFGSSRGYTF.

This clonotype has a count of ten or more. As DNA, the CDR3 is TGTGCCAGCAGTGAATGGTCGGGCACAGATACGCAGTATTTT. Translated: CASSEWSGTDTQYF. This chain joins TRBV25-1 and TRBJ2-3; D gene uncertain. V shed 1 base and J shed 1 base, with 6 bases lying between them. The CDR3 spans 14 residues. The germline V gene encodes CDR1 MGHDK and CDR2 SYGVNS.

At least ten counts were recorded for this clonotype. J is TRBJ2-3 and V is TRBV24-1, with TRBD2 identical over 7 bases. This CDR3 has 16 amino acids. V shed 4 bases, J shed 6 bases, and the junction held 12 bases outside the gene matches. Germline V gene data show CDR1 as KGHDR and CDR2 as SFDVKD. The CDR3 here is CATSDPSAGVYDTQYF. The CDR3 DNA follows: TGTGCCACCAGTGACCCTTCCGCGGGAGTATACGATACGCAGTATTTT.

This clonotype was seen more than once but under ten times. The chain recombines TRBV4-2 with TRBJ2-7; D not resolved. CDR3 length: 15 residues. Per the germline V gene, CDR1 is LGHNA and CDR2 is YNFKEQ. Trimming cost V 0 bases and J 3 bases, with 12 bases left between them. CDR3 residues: CASSQEYRLDYEQYF. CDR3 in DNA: TGTGCCAGCAGCCAAGAGTATCGGCTGGACTACGAGCAGTACTTC.

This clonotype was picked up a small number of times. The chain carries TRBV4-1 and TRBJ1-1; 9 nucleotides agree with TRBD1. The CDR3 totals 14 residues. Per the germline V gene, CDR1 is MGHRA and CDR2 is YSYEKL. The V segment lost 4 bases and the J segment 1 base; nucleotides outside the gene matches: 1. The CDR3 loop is CASSRDRANTEAFF. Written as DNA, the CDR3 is TGCGCCAGCAGCCGGGACAGGGCGAACACTGAAGCTTTCTTT.

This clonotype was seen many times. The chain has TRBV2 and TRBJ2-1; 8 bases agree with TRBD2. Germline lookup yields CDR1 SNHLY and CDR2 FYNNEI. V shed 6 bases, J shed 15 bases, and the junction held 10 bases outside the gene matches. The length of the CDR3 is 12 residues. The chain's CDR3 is CASSPPGGLVFF. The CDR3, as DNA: TGTGCCAGCAGCCCCCCGGGGGGGCTCGTGTTCTTC.

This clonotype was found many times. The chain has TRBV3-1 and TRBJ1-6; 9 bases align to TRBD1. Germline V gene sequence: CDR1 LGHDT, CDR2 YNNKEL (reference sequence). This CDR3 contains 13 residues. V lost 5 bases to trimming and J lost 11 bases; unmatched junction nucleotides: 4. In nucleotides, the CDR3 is TGTGCCAGCAGCGGGGACAGGGCTACACCCCTCCACTTT. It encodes CASSGDRATPLHF.

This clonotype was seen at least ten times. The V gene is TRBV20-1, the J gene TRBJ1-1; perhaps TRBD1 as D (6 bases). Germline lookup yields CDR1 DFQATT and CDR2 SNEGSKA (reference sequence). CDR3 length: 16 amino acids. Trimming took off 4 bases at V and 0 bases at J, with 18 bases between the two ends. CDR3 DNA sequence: TGCAGTGCTAAATCCCCAGCCAGGGGCATGAACACTGAAGCTTTCTTT. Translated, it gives CSAKSPARGMNTEAFF.